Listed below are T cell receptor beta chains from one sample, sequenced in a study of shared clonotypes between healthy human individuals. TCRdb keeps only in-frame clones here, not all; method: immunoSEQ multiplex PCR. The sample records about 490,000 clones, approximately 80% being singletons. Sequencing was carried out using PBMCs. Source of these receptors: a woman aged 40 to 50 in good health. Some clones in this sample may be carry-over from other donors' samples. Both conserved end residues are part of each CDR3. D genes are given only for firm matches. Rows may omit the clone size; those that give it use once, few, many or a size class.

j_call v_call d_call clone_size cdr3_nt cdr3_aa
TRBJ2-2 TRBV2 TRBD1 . TGTGCCAGCCGCCGGGACAGAGCGAACACCGGGGAGCTGTTTTTT CASRRDRANTGELFF
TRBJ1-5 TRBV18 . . TGTGCCAGCTCACCACCGGGGGGCCAGCAGCCCCAGCATTTT CASSPPGGQQPQHF
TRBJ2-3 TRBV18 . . TGTGCCAGCTCACCAAACGGTAAAGATACGCAGTATTTT CASSPNGKDTQYF
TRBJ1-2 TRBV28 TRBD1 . TGTGCCAGCAGTTCAGGACAGGGGACCTTCGGGGGCTACACCTTC CASSSGQGTFGGYTF
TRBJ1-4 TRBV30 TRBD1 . TGTGCCTGGAGCGGTAGGGGACAGGGTCTGGGAAAACTGTTTTTT CAWSGRGQGLGKLFF
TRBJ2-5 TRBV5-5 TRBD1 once TGTGCCAGCAGCTTGGGGGCTGGACAGGGGGAGACCCAGTACTTC CASSLGAGQGETQYF
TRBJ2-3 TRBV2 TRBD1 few TGTGCCAGCAGCGGACAGGCCTCAGATACGCAGTATTTT CASSGQASDTQYF
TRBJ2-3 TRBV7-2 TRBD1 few TGTGCCAGCAGCTACGGACAGGGACCCACAGATACGCAGTATTTT CASSYGQGPTDTQYF
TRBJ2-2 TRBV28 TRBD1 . TGTGCCAGCAGGAGACAGGGGAACACCGGGGAGCTGTTTTTT CASRRQGNTGELFF
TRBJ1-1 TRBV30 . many TGTGCCTGGAGGCTGTATAGAGGTATCCCACCAACTAACACTGAAGCTTTCTTT CAWRLYRGIPPTNTEAFF
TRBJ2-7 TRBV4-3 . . TGCGCCAGCAGCCAAGATACCCGATACGAGCAGTACTTC CASSQDTRYEQYF
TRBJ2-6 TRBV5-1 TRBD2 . TGCGCCAGCAGCTTAACTTCCCCCATGAGAGTTCTAGCGGGTTCCCTTGTTCGGGCCAACGTCCTGACTTTC CASSLTSPMRVLAGSLVRANVLTF
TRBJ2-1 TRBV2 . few TGTGCCAGCAGGGGGGACTCCCTGGTCAATGAGCAGTTCTTC CASRGDSLVNEQFF
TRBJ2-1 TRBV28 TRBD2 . TGTGCCAGCAGTTTACTCACTAGCGGAAGTAGGGATGAGCAGTTCTTC CASSLLTSGSRDEQFF
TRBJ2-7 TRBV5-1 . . TGCGCCAGCAGCTCGACAGCCCATGGACCCTACGAGCAGTACTTC CASSSTAHGPYEQYF
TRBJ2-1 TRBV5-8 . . TGTGCCAGCAGCTTGCGGGAATCCTACAATGAGCAGTTCTTC CASSLRESYNEQFF
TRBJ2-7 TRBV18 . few TGTGCCAGCTCAGTAGGGTATGACTACGAGCAGTACTTC CASSVGYDYEQYF
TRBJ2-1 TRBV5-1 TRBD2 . TGCGCCAGCAGCCGACTAGCGCCCCCCCCCAATGAGCAGTTCTTC CASSRLAPPPNEQFF
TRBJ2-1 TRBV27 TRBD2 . TGTGCCAGCAGTTTACTAGCGGGCGCCTACAATGAGCAGTTCTTC CASSLLAGAYNEQFF
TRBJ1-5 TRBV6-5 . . TGTGCCAGCAGTTTTCGGGGGAACAATCAGCCCCAGCATTTT CASSFRGNNQPQHF
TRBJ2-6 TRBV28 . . TGTGCCAGCAGTTTTCGCGGGGTATCAGGGGCCAACGTCCTGACTTTC CASSFRGVSGANVLTF
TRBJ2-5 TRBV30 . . TGTGCCTGGAGTGTAGGGCTACAAGAGACCCAGTACTTC CAWSVGLQETQYF
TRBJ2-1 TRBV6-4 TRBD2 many TGTGCCAGCAGTGTGGCGGGAGAGTTCAATGAGCAGTTCTTC CASSVAGEFNEQFF
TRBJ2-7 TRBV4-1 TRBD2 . TGCGCCAGCAGCCAAGAGGGGACTAGCGGGTCTACCTACGAGCAGTACTTC CASSQEGTSGSTYEQYF
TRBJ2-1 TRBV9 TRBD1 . TGTGCCAGCAGCCAGACAGGGATTTACAATGAGCAGTTCTTC CASSQTGIYNEQFF
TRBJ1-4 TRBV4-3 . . TGCGCCAGCAGTGAAGCTGCCAGTCTCCTAGTCGACAATGAAAAACTGTTTTTT CASSEAASLLVDNEKLFF
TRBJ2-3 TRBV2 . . TGTGCCAGCATTCGGGAAGCGCTTAGCACAGATACGCAGTATTTT CASIREALSTDTQYF
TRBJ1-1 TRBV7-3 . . TGTGCCAGCAGCTCGACGGAGGGGAGGGCTTTCTTT CASSSTEGRAFF
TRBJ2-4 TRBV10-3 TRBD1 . TGTGCCGCCGGAGATGGGACAGGGGGCATTCAGTACTTC CAAGDGTGGIQYF
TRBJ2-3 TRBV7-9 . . TGTGCCAGCAGCTTCACTTCGCAGGGAGCGCAGTATTTT CASSFTSQGAQYF
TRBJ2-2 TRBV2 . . TGTGCCAGCACCCCGAGGGCACCCGCGAACACCGGGGAGCTGTTTTTT CASTPRAPANTGELFF
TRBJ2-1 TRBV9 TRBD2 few TGTGCCAGCAGCGTAGGGAGTGGCGGGAGAGTTCTCTACAATGAGCAGTTCTTC CASSVGSGGRVLYNEQFF
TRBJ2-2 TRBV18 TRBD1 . TGTGCCAGCTCACCGTCTAGAGTCGGGACAGGGGGCAAACCCGTGGCCGGGGAGCTGTTTTTT CASSPSRVGTGGKPVAGELFF
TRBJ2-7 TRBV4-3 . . TGCGCCAGCAGCCAAGACATGAGCGTCGAGCAGTACTTC CASSQDMSVEQYF
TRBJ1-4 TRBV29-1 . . TGCAGCGTCCAAACAATCCCAAGCCCCCCTAGTATTGAAAAACTGTTTTTT CSVQTIPSPPSIEKLFF
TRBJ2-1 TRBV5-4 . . TGTGCCAGCAGCCCTGTCGGACCAACAATGAGGGGGCAGTTCTTC CASSPVGPTMRGQFF
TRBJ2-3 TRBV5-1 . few TGCGCCAGCAGCACCAGACAGCCAACAGATACGCAGTATTTT CASSTRQPTDTQYF
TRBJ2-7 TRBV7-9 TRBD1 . TGTGCCAGCAGCCCCCGGACAGGACACTACGAGCAGTACTTC CASSPRTGHYEQYF
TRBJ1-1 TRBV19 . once TGTGCCAGTAGGCTTACATGGAACACTGAAGCTTTCTTT CASRLTWNTEAFF
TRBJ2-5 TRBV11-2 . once TGTGCCAGCAGCCACGAGAGGGAGACCCAGTACTTC CASSHERETQYF
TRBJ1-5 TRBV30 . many TGTGCCTGGAGTGTGAGGGAGTTCAATCAGCCCCAGCATTTT CAWSVREFNQPQHF
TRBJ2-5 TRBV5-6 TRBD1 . TGTGCCAGCAGCTTGGCCTTGGGACAGGGGGGGGAGGAGACCCAGTACTTC CASSLALGQGGEETQYF
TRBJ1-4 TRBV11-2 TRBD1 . TGTGCCAGCAGCGTTACCGGGACAGGGGGGGAAAAACTGTTTTTT CASSVTGTGGEKLFF
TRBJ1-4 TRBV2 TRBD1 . TGTGCCAGCACCAATGGGAGGGACAGGGCCAATGAAAAACTGTTTTTT CASTNGRDRANEKLFF
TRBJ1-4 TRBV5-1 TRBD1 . TGCGCCAGCAGCCCGCGTGGGGGACAGCTAGAAAAACTGTTTTTT CASSPRGGQLEKLFF
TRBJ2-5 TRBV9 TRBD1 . TGTGCCAGCAGCGTTGCCGGGACAGCGCAAGAGACCCAGTACTTC CASSVAGTAQETQYF
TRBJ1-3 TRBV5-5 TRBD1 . TGTGCCAGCTCGACAGGGGCCCTCTCTGGAAACACCATATATTTT CASSTGALSGNTIYF
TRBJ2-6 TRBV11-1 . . TGTGCCAGCAGCACCACCATCGCGGGTGCAGGGGCCAACGTCCTGACTTTC CASSTTIAGAGANVLTF
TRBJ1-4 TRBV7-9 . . TGTGCCAGCAGCTTAGTACCAGCAGCTAATGAAAAACTGTTTTTT CASSLVPAANEKLFF
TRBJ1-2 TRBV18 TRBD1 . TGTGCCAGCTCACAGGACAGGGGATCTAACTATGGCTACACCTTC CASSQDRGSNYGYTF
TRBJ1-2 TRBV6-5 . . TGTGCCAGCAGTTATGGCTACACCTTC CASSYGYTF
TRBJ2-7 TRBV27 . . TGTGCCAGCAGTTGGAGAAGCTCCTACGAGCAGTACTTC CASSWRSSYEQYF
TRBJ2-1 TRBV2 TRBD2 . TGTGCCAGCACGACTAGCGGGAGATACAATGAGCAGTTCTTC CASTTSGRYNEQFF
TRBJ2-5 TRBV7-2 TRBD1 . TGTGCCAGCAGCAAGGACAGGGCCCCCCAAGAGACCCAGTACTTC CASSKDRAPQETQYF